The 25 T cell receptor beta chains given below trace back to one sample, sequenced in a study of blood T cells in healthy people across ages. Primed by a sample-barcoded 5' primer and a J-beta primer mix, a second PCR proceeded for roughly 7 to 12 cycles. MiXCR was run by TCRdb on the 5' RACE reads, yielding one entry per CDR3 protein. The sample has 600,000 to 800,000 distinct CDR3 sequences, 45% to 60% seen once; the top ten hold about 13%. The sequenced material came from blood. These receptors were taken from a woman aged 80 or over in good health.

Many counts were recorded for this clonotype. The rearrangement joins TRBV24-1 to TRBJ2-1, with D perhaps TRBD1 (6 bases). Trimming stripped 9 bases from V and 0 bases from J, with 26 bases between. Germline CDR1 KGHDR, CDR2 SFDVKD. The CDR3 contains 19 residues. CDR3 sequence reads: CATSPGPDSRLSSYNEQFF. In nucleotides, the CDR3 is TGTGCCACCTCACCCGGGCCGGACAGCCGATTAAGCTCCTACAATGAGCAGTTCTTC.

Concerning this clonotype: It may be a read error: a sequence one base away is much more abundant. The chain carries TRBV18 and TRBJ2-5; either TRBD1 or TRBD2 may supply D (5 bases each). The CDR3 spans 13 residues. Germline V gene lookup returns CDR1 KGHSH and CDR2 LQKENI. Trimming pared 6 bases from V and 5 bases from J, leaving 13 bases between. The CDR3 is CASSRDRSETQYF. CDR3 coding DNA: TGTGCCAGCTCCAGGGACCGATCCGAGACCCAGTACTTC.

The V call is TRBV10-3, the J call TRBJ2-4; a possible D gene is TRBD1 (5 bases). The V gene's germline CDR1 is ENHRY and CDR2 SYGVKD. Trimming stripped 0 bases from V and 7 bases from J, with 13 bases between. This CDR3 is 15 amino acids long. For the CDR3, the DNA is TGTGCCATCAGTGAGTCGGTCGACAGCAGGAACATTCAGTACTTC. This sequence encodes CAISESVDSRNIQYF.

Remarks on this clonotype: The junction does not match germline at one end; this may be a read error. This rearrangement joins TRBV5-1 to TRBJ2-1; D may be TRBD2 (6 bases). This CDR3 spans 13 amino acids. In germline, CDR1 is SGHRS, CDR2 YFSETQ. Here the CDR3 reads CAGTRGVYNEQFF. CDR3 sequence (DNA): TGTGCCGGCACGCGGGGTGTGTACAATGAGCAGTTCTTC.

J is TRBJ2-2 and V is TRBV12-3 or TRBV12-4, with D hard to call. Trimming removed 1 base from V and 5 bases from J, with 11 bases in between. This CDR3 comprises 15 residues. CDR3 DNA sequence: TGTGCCAGCAGTTTAGAAGGTCCATGGACCGGGGAGCTGTTTTTT. Amino acids: CASSLEGPWTGELFF.

The J gene is TRBJ2-7, the V gene TRBV28; TRBD2 matches 7 bases. The length of the CDR3 is 12 residues. Germline trimming cut 6 bases from V and 7 bases from J; bases unmatched to any gene: 6. CDR1 MDHEN and CDR2 SYDVKM come from the germline V gene. The CDR3 reads CASRRERNEQYF. The CDR3 DNA is TGTGCCAGCAGGCGGGAGAGGAATGAGCAGTACTTC.

The chain joins TRBV6-5 to TRBJ2-1; D is possibly TRBD1 (6 bases). Trimming removed 6 bases at V and 7 bases at J, with 16 bases between. Germline-derived CDR1 and CDR2 are MNHEY and SVGAGI. The CDR3 totals 14 residues. The CDR3 loop reads CASSRDINRNEQFF. For the CDR3, the DNA is TGTGCCAGCAGCCGGGACATCAACCGGAATGAGCAGTTCTTC.

This clonotype was seen only a few times. Since a much larger clone is just one base distant, this may be a read error. The rearrangement uses TRBV27 and TRBJ2-7; the D gene is possibly TRBD1 (6 bases). CDR1 and CDR2 (germline): MNHEY, SMNVEV (reference sequence). With 5 bases removed from V and 5 bases from J, the gap between germline ends came to 16 bases. This CDR3 region has 14 residues. The CDR3 nucleotides are TGTGCCAGCAGTGTAGGGGGTACGAAGAACGAGCAGTACTTC. Its protein is CASSVGGTKNEQYF.

The chain carries TRBV6-6 and TRBJ1-3, with unresolved D. Trimming pared 4 bases from V and 1 base from J, leaving 5 bases between. Per germline, CDR1 MNHNY and CDR2 SVGAGI (reference sequence). The CDR3 has 13 amino acids. CDR3 sequence reads: CASSSLSGNTIYF. The CDR3, as DNA: TGTGCCAGCAGTTCCCTTTCTGGAAACACCATATATTTT.

This rearrangement joins TRBV3-1 to TRBJ1-2; 7 bases fit TRBD1. With 4 bases clipped from V and 0 bases from J, the junction kept 8 bases outside the gene matches. Germline V gives CDR1 LGHDT, CDR2 YNNKEL (reference sequence). The CDR3 has 16 residues. This chain's CDR3 is CASSRRTGVSNYGYTF. CDR3 nucleotides: TGTGCCAGCAGCCGCCGGACAGGTGTTTCTAACTATGGCTACACCTTC.

This clonotype has just a few counts. This chain uses TRBV12-3 or TRBV12-4 with TRBJ1-1; D is unclear. The V and J ends lost 4 bases and 8 bases respectively, with 14 bases between them. The length of the CDR3 is 13 residues. The CDR3 sequence: CASSSHGSGEAFF. Here the CDR3 DNA reads TGTGCCAGCAGTTCTCACGGGTCCGGAGAAGCTTTCTTT.

The chain employs TRBV12-3 or TRBV12-4 and TRBJ1-2; D uncertain. Trimming cost V 4 bases and J 4 bases, with 13 bases left between them. The CDR3 contains 14 residues. This CDR3 is CASSYFRASYGYTF. For the CDR3, the DNA is TGTGCCAGCAGTTACTTCCGAGCTAGCTATGGCTACACCTTC.

This clonotype was detected ten times or more. The rearrangement joins TRBV29-1 to TRBJ2-6, with TRBD1 identical over 9 bases. CDR3 length equals 16 residues. V gave up 5 bases and J gave up 5 bases; unmatched junction bases: 10. The germline CDR1 and CDR2 sequences are SQVTM and ANQGSEA. Here the CDR3 reads CSVLGQGPPWANVLTF. The DNA for the CDR3 is TGCAGCGTTCTCGGACAGGGGCCGCCGTGGGCCAACGTCCTGACTTTC.

CDR3 amino acids: CASSLGGTQKETQYF. The CDR3 DNA reads TGCGCCAGCAGCTTGGGTGGGACACAAAAAGAGACCCAGTACTTC. This chain links TRBV5-1 with TRBJ2-5, with TRBD1 as a possible D gene (6 bases). Germline loops: CDR1 SGHRS, CDR2 YFSETQ. V was pared by 0 bases and J by 3 bases, with 12 bases between. The CDR3 runs to 15 residues.

For this clonotype: This may stem from a read error, because a much larger clone lies one nucleotide away. This chain uses TRBV5-6 with TRBJ2-1, with 9 bases lining up with TRBD1. V lost 7 bases, J lost 0 bases, and 8 bases stayed unmatched. The CDR3 runs 16 residues. Looked up from germline, CDR1 is SGHDT and CDR2 is YYEEEE. The CDR3 is CASAAPGQGSYNEQFF. In DNA form, the CDR3 reads TGTGCCAGCGCCGCCCCGGGACAGGGCTCCTACAATGAGCAGTTCTTC.

In its sample, this clonotype was seen once. This sequence joins TRBV12-3 or TRBV12-4 and TRBJ2-3; D perhaps matches TRBD1 (6 bases). This CDR3 is built from 20 residues. V lost 5 bases and J lost 2, with 29 bases in between. The CDR3 DNA sequence: TGTGCCAGCAGTCTAGAGAGACTTTCCAGGGGACCCACACACACAGATACGCAGTATTTT. Translated, it gives CASSLERLSRGPTHTDTQYF.

This chain joins TRBV29-1 and TRBJ2-7, with D unclear. V was clipped by 6 bases and J by 3 bases, with 15 bases between them. There are 13 residues in the CDR3. CDR1 and CDR2 (germline): SQVTM, ANQGSEA. CDR3 nucleotide sequence: TGCAGCGTCCAACTTCCAGCTAGCTACGAGCAGTACTTC. Residues: CSVQLPASYEQYF.

In regard to this clonotype: A much larger clone differs by one base, so this may be a read error. CDR3 in amino acids: CAGSPVTAKQGETQYF. For the CDR3, the DNA is TGCGCCGGCAGCCCAGTAACCGCCAAACAGGGTGAGACCCAGTACTTC. The J gene is TRBJ2-5, the V gene TRBV5-1, with TRBD1 as a possible D gene (6 bases). This CDR3 is built from 16 residues. Germline-derived CDR1 and CDR2 are SGHRS and YFSETQ.

This sequence joins TRBV10-3 and TRBJ1-1; D is possibly TRBD1 (5 bases). CDR1 and CDR2 from the germline V gene are ENHRY and SYGVKD. The CDR3 consists of 15 residues. Trimming removed 0 bases at V and 1 base at J, with 9 bases between. DNA of the CDR3: TGTGCCATCAGTGAGTCGAGGGGTGGGAACACTGAAGCTTTCTTT. This sequence encodes CAISESRGGNTEAFF.

This clonotype was seen many times. This chain uses TRBV12-3 or TRBV12-4 with TRBJ2-3; D is ambiguous. The CDR3 extends over 12 amino acids. The CDR3 bases are TGTGCGGGTGGGCAGTCCCCAGATACGCAGTATTTT. This encodes CAGGQSPDTQYF.

This clonotype was counted at least ten times. The rearrangement links TRBV12-5 to TRBJ2-3; D is possibly TRBD2 (5 bases). The CDR3 extends over 14 amino acids. Trimming shortened V by 6 bases and J by 2 bases, and 12 bases separated the two germline ends. Germline V gene data show CDR1 as LGHNT and CDR2 as FRNRAP. The CDR3 DNA follows: TGTGCTAGTGGGGCTCGGGGATTCACAGATACGCAGTATTTT. It specifies CASGARGFTDTQYF.

This clonotype has at least ten counts. The chain employs TRBV12-3 or TRBV12-4 and TRBJ2-7; D may be TRBD2 (5 bases). CDR3 length: 12 amino acids. V shed 3 bases and J shed 6 bases, with 9 bases lying between them. The CDR3 reads CASSFFRGEQYF. CDR3 nucleotides: TGTGCCAGCAGTTTTTTCCGGGGCGAGCAGTACTTC.

As DNA, the CDR3 is TGTGCCAGCAGTTTGTCTAGCCGCTGGTCCTACAATGAGCAGTTCTTC. This codes for CASSLSSRWSYNEQFF. This chain joins TRBV12-3 or TRBV12-4 and TRBJ2-1, with a tentative D call TRBD2 (5 bases). The CDR3 loop spans 16 amino acids. Between the trimmed V and J ends, which lost 3 bases and 1 base, there was a span of 13 bases.

A few counts support this clonotype. The chain links TRBV7-9 to TRBJ2-5; D is undetermined. The V gene lost 5 bases and the J gene lost 6 bases, with 16 bases spanning the gap. CDR1 and CDR2 (germline): SEHNR, FQNEAQ (reference sequence). The CDR3 is 14 amino acids. The CDR3 loop is CASSVVSGYQTQYF. CDR3 nucleotide sequence: TGTGCCAGCAGCGTAGTGAGTGGCTACCAGACCCAGTACTTC.

This clonotype was recorded many times. The chain employs TRBV29-1 and TRBJ2-7; D might be TRBD1 or TRBD2, each matching 5 bases. The germline V gene has CDR1 SQVTM and CDR2 ANQGSEA. This CDR3 has 16 amino acids. The ends were cut back, 4 bases at V and 4 bases at J, with 23 bases in the middle. The CDR3 region is CSVVRALGPGPYEQYF. In DNA form, the CDR3 reads TGCAGCGTTGTTCGTGCCTTGGGACCCGGACCTTACGAGCAGTACTTC.